The next 21 T cell receptor beta chains were all read from a single sample in a study of CD8 T cells in Susac syndrome. Roughly 0.45 to 1 ug RNA was reverse transcribed with random hexamers. One entry per CDR3 protein results from TCRdb running MiXCR on the immunoSEQ multiplex PCR reads. The sample has about 400,000 distinct CDR3 sequences; 85% are singletons. Sequencing was performed on CD8+ T cells from PBMCs. These receptors were taken from a human donor with multiple sclerosis.

V is TRBV6-1 and J is TRBJ2-5, with D perhaps assigned TRBD1 or TRBD2 (6 bases each). Germline V CDR1 and CDR2: MNHNS, SASEGT. Trimming took off 6 bases at V and 5 bases at J, with 16 bases between the two ends. The CDR3 has 14 residues. This chain's CDR3 is CASSVRGDWETQYF. The CDR3 bases are TGTGCCAGCAGCGTTAGGGGGGATTGGGAGACCCAGTACTTC.

Points on this clonotype: A read error may be the cause here, since a much bigger clone is one base away. The chain has TRBV12-3 or TRBV12-4 and TRBJ2-2; D ambiguous. The CDR3 totals 12 residues. The CDR3 DNA reads TGTACCAGCAGTTTAAACACCGGGGAGCTGTTTTTT. This codes for CTSSLNTGELFF.

The table lists this clonotype with a few counts. The chain is built from TRBV5-6 and TRBJ1-2, with D tentatively TRBD1 (5 bases). Trimming pared 0 bases from V and 8 bases from J, leaving 14 bases between. The CDR3 loop spans 14 amino acids. The germline V gene encodes CDR1 SGHDT and CDR2 YYEEEE. The CDR3 DNA is TGTGCCAGCAGCTTGGATTGGGGCCCCTTGGGCTACACCTTC. Translating gives CASSLDWGPLGYTF. Based on the CDR3 plus reference TRBV5-6 and TRBJ1-2, the full variable domain is DAGVTQSPTHLIKTRGQQVTLRCSPKSGHDTVSWYQQALGQGPQFIFQYYEEEERQRGNFPDRFSGHQFPNYSSELNVNALLLGDSALYLCASSLDWGPLGYTFGSGTRLTVV.

This clonotype showed up just once. The chain recombines TRBV29-1 with TRBJ2-6; D remains ambiguous. Trimming removed 6 bases from V and 0 bases from J, with 9 bases in between. CDR3 length equals 14 residues. The germline V gene encodes CDR1 SQVTM and CDR2 ANQGSEA. The CDR3 region has the DNA TGCAGCGTCACTATTCTCTCTGGGGCCAACGTCCTGACTTTC. Translating it yields CSVTILSGANVLTF.

This clonotype has just one count. V usage is TRBV7-9 and J usage is TRBJ2-7; weak D call: TRBD1 (6 bases). The V end was cut by 6 bases, the J end by 5 bases, with 14 bases between. CDR1 SEHNR and CDR2 FQNEAQ come from the germline V gene (reference sequence). This CDR3 spans 13 amino acids. The CDR3 region has the DNA TGTGCCAGCAGTAGTACAGGGTTCGACGAGCAGTACTTC. Translated, it gives CASSSTGFDEQYF.

The V call is TRBV4-1, the J call TRBJ1-1, with D unclear. Germline V gene sequence: CDR1 MGHRA, CDR2 YSYEKL. This CDR3 region has 17 residues. V was pared by 0 bases and J by 1 base, with 15 bases between. CDR3 sequence reads: CASSQDVQVGPNTEAFF. CDR3 coding DNA: TGCGCCAGCAGCCAAGATGTTCAGGTAGGGCCGAACACTGAAGCTTTCTTT.

The chain recombines TRBV27 with TRBJ2-7; D possibly corresponds to TRBD2 (6 bases). CDR1 is MNHEY and CDR2 is SMNVEV in the germline V gene (reference sequence). The germline V and J ends were trimmed by 6 bases and 3 bases, with 18 bases remaining between them. CDR3 size: 15 residues. In DNA form, the CDR3 reads TGTGCCAGCAGCCTTTGGGGGGAGCCGATCTACGAGCAGTACTTC. Protein sequence: CASSLWGEPIYEQYF.

This clonotype appeared once. The chain recombines TRBV27 with TRBJ1-1; D gene unclear. Trimming shortened V by 0 bases and J by 7 bases, and 18 bases separated the two germline ends. Germline V gene lookup returns CDR1 MNHEY and CDR2 SMNVEV (reference sequence). This CDR3 has 16 amino acids. This chain's CDR3 is CASSLSGRSGYNEAFF. CDR3 DNA sequence: TGTGCCAGCAGTTTATCTGGGAGGTCCGGCTATAATGAAGCTTTCTTT.

This clonotype was recorded a few times. J is TRBJ1-2 and V is TRBV30; D perhaps matches TRBD1 (5 bases). This CDR3 is built from 13 residues. CDR1 GTSNPN and CDR2 SVGIG come from the germline V gene (reference sequence). The V end was cut by 0 bases, the J end by 7 bases, with 12 bases between. The chain's CDR3 is CAWSVWQGSGYTF. In DNA, the CDR3 is TGTGCCTGGAGTGTATGGCAGGGATCTGGCTACACCTTC.

The chain combines TRBV12-3 or TRBV12-4 with TRBJ2-7, with D maybe TRBD1 (6 bases). This CDR3 contains 14 residues. Between the trimmed V and J ends, which lost 3 bases and 3 bases, there was a span of 12 bases. The CDR3 region is CASSFTGSGYEQYF. The CDR3 coding sequence is TGTGCCAGCAGTTTTACAGGGTCAGGCTACGAGCAGTACTTC.

This chain uses TRBV13 with TRBJ2-1; D unclear. V shed 1 base and J shed 4 bases, with 14 bases lying between them. The CDR3 loop spans 16 amino acids. Germline loops: CDR1 PRHDT, CDR2 FYEKMQ (reference sequence). The CDR3 nucleotides are TGTGCCAGCAGCTTAGAAATGAAGACCGATTACAATGAGCAGTTCTTC. It is translated as CASSLEMKTDYNEQFF.

The chain combines TRBV5-6 with TRBJ1-5; D not certain. The V and J ends lost 0 bases and 7 bases respectively, with 14 bases between them. The CDR3 extends over 15 amino acids. In germline, CDR1 is SGHDT, CDR2 YYEEEE. DNA for the CDR3: TGTGCCAGCAGCTTGGGGGCAGGCTCAGGACAGCCCCAGCATTTT. This translates into CASSLGAGSGQPQHF. The variable domain in full, completed from reference TRBV5-6 and TRBJ1-5, reads DAGVTQSPTHLIKTRGQQVTLRCSPKSGHDTVSWYQQALGQGPQFIFQYYEEEERQRGNFPDRFSGHQFPNYSSELNVNALLLGDSALYLCASSLGAGSGQPQHFGDGTRLSIL.

This clonotype was recorded once. The chain joins TRBV29-1 to TRBJ2-3, with D perhaps assigned TRBD1 or TRBD2 (5 bases each). V lost 8 bases, J lost 10 bases, and 25 bases lay in between. Germline CDR1 is SQVTM and CDR2 is ANQGSEA. The CDR3 sequence is 14 residues long. Here the CDR3 reads CSPWWGPALDAQYF. CDR3 coding DNA: TGCAGCCCCTGGTGGGGACCCGCCCTAGACGCGCAGTATTTT.

The V and J genes are TRBV30 and TRBJ1-3, with D possibly being TRBD1 (5 bases). V lost 3 bases, J lost 1 base, and 7 bases lay in between. There are 13 residues in the CDR3. The V gene's germline CDR1 is GTSNPN and CDR2 SVGIG (reference sequence). CDR3 protein: CAWRGTSGNTIYF. The CDR3 DNA follows: TGTGCCTGGAGGGGGACTTCTGGAAACACCATATATTTT.

The chain joins TRBV28 to TRBJ1-1, with unresolved D. The CDR3 covers 12 residues. Germline V gene lookup returns CDR1 MDHEN and CDR2 SYDVKM. Trimming took 5 bases from V and 7 from J, leaving 11 bases between them. In DNA form, the CDR3 reads TGTGCCAGCAGTCCCATTGGGAGTGAAGCTTTCTTT. This gives the protein CASSPIGSEAFF.

The chain couples TRBV12-5 to TRBJ2-2; weak D call: TRBD1 (5 bases). The V gene's germline CDR1 is LGHNT and CDR2 FRNRAP. The CDR3 loop spans 14 amino acids. V lost 1 base, J lost 6 bases, and 9 bases lay in between. In nucleotides, the CDR3 is TGTGCTAGTGGTTTGGCAGGGAATGCCGGGGAGCTGTTTTTT. It encodes CASGLAGNAGELFF.

The V gene is TRBV6-2 or TRBV6-3, the J gene TRBJ1-2; no clear D. Germline V gene sequence: CDR1 MNHEY, CDR2 SVGEGT. CDR3 length equals 15 residues. The V and J ends lost 4 bases and 4 bases respectively, with 16 bases between them. The CDR3 DNA reads as TGTGCCAGCAGTTCCCGGATGGACGGATTCTATGGCTACACCTTC. Translated, it gives CASSSRMDGFYGYTF.

CDR3: CASSLPLLNVWYNEQFF. In DNA form, the CDR3 reads TGTGCCAGCAGCTTGCCCCTATTGAATGTCTGGTACAATGAGCAGTTCTTC. This chain joins TRBV5-5 and TRBJ2-1; D remains unclear. The length of the CDR3 is 17 residues. Per germline, CDR1 SGHKS and CDR2 YYEKEE (reference sequence). Trimming cost V 1 base and J 4 bases, with 18 bases left between them.

The V and J genes are TRBV5-1 and TRBJ2-7; no firm D call. Germline lookup yields CDR1 SGHRS and CDR2 YFSETQ. The CDR3 has 16 residues. V was pared by 1 base and J by 0 bases, with 14 bases between. The CDR3 DNA reads as TGCGCCAGCAGCTTGTATCAAGGTGGTAACTCCTACGAGCAGTACTTC. Translated, it gives CASSLYQGGNSYEQYF.

The chain links TRBV20-1 to TRBJ1-1; D remains unclear. The V end lost 5 bases, the J end lost 4 bases, and 8 bases lay between the germline ends. The CDR3 is 11 amino acids. Germline V gene lookup returns CDR1 DFQATT and CDR2 SNEGSKA (reference sequence). In nucleotides, the CDR3 is TGCAGTGCTTGGGGTATCACTGAAGCTTTCTTT. This translates into CSAWGITEAFF.

The rearrangement links TRBV29-1 to TRBJ2-1; weak D call: TRBD2 (6 bases). Germline V CDR1 and CDR2: SQVTM, ANQGSEA. The CDR3 totals 13 residues. V was trimmed by 4 bases and J by 7 bases, leaving 14 bases between them. CDR3 nucleotides: TGCAGCGTTGGGGTGGCGGGAATTAATGAGCAGTTCTTC. This sequence encodes CSVGVAGINEQFF.